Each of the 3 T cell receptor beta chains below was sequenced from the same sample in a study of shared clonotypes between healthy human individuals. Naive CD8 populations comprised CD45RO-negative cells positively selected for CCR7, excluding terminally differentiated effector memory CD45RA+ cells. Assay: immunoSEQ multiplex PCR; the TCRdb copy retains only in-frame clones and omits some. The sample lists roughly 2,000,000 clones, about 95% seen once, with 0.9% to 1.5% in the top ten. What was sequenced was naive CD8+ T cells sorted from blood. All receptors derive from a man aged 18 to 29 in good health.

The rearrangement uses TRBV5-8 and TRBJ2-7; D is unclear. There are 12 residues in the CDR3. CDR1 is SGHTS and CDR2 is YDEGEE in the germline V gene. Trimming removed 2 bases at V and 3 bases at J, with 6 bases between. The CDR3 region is CASSFVSYEQYF. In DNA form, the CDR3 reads TGTGCCAGCAGCTTTGTCAGCTACGAGCAGTACTTC.

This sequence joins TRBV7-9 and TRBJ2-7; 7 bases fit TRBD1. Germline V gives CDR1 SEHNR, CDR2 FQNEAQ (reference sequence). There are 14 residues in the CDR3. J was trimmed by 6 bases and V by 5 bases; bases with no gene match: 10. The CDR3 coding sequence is TGTGCCAGCAGCCGTCAGGGGGATCTACGCGAGCAGTACTTC. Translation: CASSRQGDLREQYF.

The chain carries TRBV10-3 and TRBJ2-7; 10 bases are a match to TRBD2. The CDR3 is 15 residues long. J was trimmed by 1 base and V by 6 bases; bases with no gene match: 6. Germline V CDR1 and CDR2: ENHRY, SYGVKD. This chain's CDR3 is CAIRESSGRSYEQYF. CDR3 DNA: TGTGCCATCAGGGAGAGTAGCGGGAGGTCCTACGAGCAGTACTTC.